There are a few counts of the clone carrying this T cell receptor beta chain. Its specificity is not known. These data are taken from a study of CD8 T cells in ankylosing spondylitis. Study conclusions and caveats: Characteristic, it appeared, of ankylosing spondylitis blood was a TCR beta motif of about eight highly homologous variants.

In TCRdb, the 5' RACE reads were re-called with MiXCR into one record per CDR3 protein. The sample has over 450,000 distinct CDR3 sequences, approximately 11% seen once. Trimming took 7 bases from V and 5 from J, leaving 15 bases between them. This CDR3 has 14 residues. Germline values: CDR1 MNHNS, CDR2 SASEGT. This chain connects TRBV6-1 to TRBJ2-4, with D hard to call. Input material: blood, either unsorted or a sorted T cell fraction (not recorded which). The receptor was derived from a male donor with ankylosing spondylitis. CDR3 bases: TGTGCCAGCACCCAGCCAGCCCCAGAAAACATTCAGTACTTC. Residues: CASTQPAPENIQYF.